This T cell receptor (beta chain) was sequenced for a study of shared clonotypes between healthy human individuals. V lost 5 bases to trimming and J lost 1 base, with 9 bases between them. The germline gives CDR1 GTSNPN, CDR2 SVGIG (reference sequence). The CDR3 extends over 12 amino acids. Using immunoSEQ multiplex PCR, the repertoire was profiled, and TCRdb retains in-frame clones only, with some absent. The sample has 85,000 to 100,000 clones, 60% to 75% seen once; the top ten hold about 50%. Comment on this clone: Other DNA sequences of this sample code for an identical CDR3.

The chain links TRBV30 to TRBJ2-7, with D uncertain. The source is a man aged 30-40 years in good health. Material for sequencing was memory CD8+ T cells sorted from blood. Subset given: CD45RO+ cells pooled with CCR7-negative TemRA cells. The CDR3, as DNA: TGTGCCTGGTCTGGACCATCCTACGAGCAGTACTTC. Amino acids: CAWSGPSYEQYF.